These 3 T cell receptor beta chains were all obtained from the same sample, sequenced in a study of HIV-infected patients and healthy controls. Whole blood was used without fractionation, so all unsorted peripheral T cells were included. Alpha and beta constant-region primers primed reverse transcription of around 540 ng RNA. Using multiplexing indices, alpha and beta chain libraries were generated apart by chain-specific third strand synthesis. TCRdb analysed the 5' RACE reads with MiXCR anew, one entry per CDR3 protein. This table holds about 12,000 distinct CDR3 sequences, approximately 5% found once. Sequenced input: blood. The receptor set was obtained from an adult in good health.

Ten or more counts support this clonotype. The chain links TRBV2 to TRBJ2-7; no firm D call. V shed 2 bases and J shed 12 bases, with 14 bases lying between them. Germline lookup yields CDR1 SNHLY and CDR2 FYNNEI. CDR3 size: 12 residues. Here the CDR3 reads CASSEMSLGGYF. The CDR3 nucleotides read TGTGCCAGCAGTGAAATGTCCCTTGGTGGGTACTTC.

This clonotype was counted many times. This sequence joins TRBV11-2 and TRBJ2-2; D is unclear. V lost 2 bases, J lost 6 bases, and 7 bases lay in between. In germline, CDR1 is SGHAT, CDR2 FQNNGV. This CDR3 region has 13 residues. The CDR3 DNA sequence: TGTGCCAGCAGCTTATTCGCGTCCGGGGAGCTGTTTTTT. This codes for CASSLFASGELFF.

There are many counts of this clonotype. The rearrangement links TRBV5-4 to TRBJ2-1, with 8 bases matching TRBD1. V lost 4 bases, J lost 10 bases, and 7 bases stayed unmatched. The CDR3 extends over 13 amino acids. The V gene's germline CDR1 is SGHNT and CDR2 YYREEE (reference sequence). As DNA, the CDR3 is TGTGCCAGCAGCGTGGACAGGGAACGGGAGCAGTTCTTC. Protein sequence: CASSVDREREQFF.